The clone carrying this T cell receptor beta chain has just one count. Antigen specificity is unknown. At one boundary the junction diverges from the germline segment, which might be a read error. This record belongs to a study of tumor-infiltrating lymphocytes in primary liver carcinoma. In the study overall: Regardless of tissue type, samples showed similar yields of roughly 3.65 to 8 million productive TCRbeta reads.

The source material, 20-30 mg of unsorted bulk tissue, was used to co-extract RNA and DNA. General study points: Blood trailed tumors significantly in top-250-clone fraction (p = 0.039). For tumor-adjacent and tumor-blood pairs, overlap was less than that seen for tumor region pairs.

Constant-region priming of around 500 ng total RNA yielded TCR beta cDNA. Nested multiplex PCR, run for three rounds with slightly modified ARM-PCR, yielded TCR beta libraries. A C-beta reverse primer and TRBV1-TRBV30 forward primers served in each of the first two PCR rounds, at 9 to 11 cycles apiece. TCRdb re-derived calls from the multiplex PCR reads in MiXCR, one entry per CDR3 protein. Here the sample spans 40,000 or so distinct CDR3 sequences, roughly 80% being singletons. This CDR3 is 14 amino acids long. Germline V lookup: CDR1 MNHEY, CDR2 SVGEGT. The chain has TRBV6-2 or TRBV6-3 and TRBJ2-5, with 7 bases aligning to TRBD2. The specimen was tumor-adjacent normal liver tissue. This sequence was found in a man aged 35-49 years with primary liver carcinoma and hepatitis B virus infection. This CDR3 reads CASSESGVQDTRYF. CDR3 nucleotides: TGTGCCAGCAGTGAGAGCGGGGTCCAAGATACCCGGTACTTC.